This TCR beta chain was captured in a study of human T cells and chemical hapten exposure. Study-level results: It was expanded TCRs that formed significantly more large CDR3 similarity clusters than controls did. No change in TCRs above 1 in 1000 frequency was produced by DPC sensitization.

Described time point: patch test 3, about 24 weeks after DPC sensitization. Regarding treatment: therapeutic diphenylcyclopropenone sensitization with weekly scalp DPC. Investigators collected blood before applying each patch test. The CDR3 has 16 residues. V was shortened by 2 bases and J by 6 bases, with 19 bases between the two germline ends. Germline V gene data show CDR1 as SGHAT and CDR2 as FQNNGV. As for this clonotype: Its antigen is undetermined.

TCRdb re-analysed the RACE reads in MiXCR, keeping a single row per CDR3 protein. The profile shows roughly 100,000 distinct CDR3 sequences, 34% of them singletons. The clonotype comes from a man aged 40-49 years with alopecia areata. Some clones in this sample may be carry-over from other donors' samples. The sequences come from whole blood, collected in connection with sensitization to the hapten diphenylcyclopropenone (DPC). The chain couples TRBV11-2 to TRBJ1-2; no definite D call. Here the CDR3 DNA reads TGTGCCAGCAGCTTAAGTCCTGCCGGAAGAAGGGATGGCTACACCTTC. Translated: CASSLSPAGRRDGYTF.